The 10 T cell receptor beta chains below were found in one sample sequenced in a study of T cell responses to AZD1222 COVID-19 vaccine. Sequenced by immunoSEQ multiplex PCR; TCRdb stores in-frame clones only, minus some. Of 50,000 to 65,000 clones in the sample, 70% to 90% were seen once. The specimen was peripheral blood, collected 28 days after the second AZD1222 dose. The origin of the receptors is an adult who received the AZD1222 COVID-19 vaccine.

The CDR3 sequence: CASSLNGGGAFF. Written as DNA, the CDR3 is TGTGCCAGCAGCCTGAACGGGGGGGGCGCTTTCTTT. This chain joins TRBV3-1 (or the pseudogene TRBV3-2) and TRBJ1-1; a possible D gene is TRBD1 (6 bases). The CDR3 is made up of 12 amino acids. The V end was cut by 4 bases, the J end by 11 bases, with 14 bases between. Germline V gene sequence: CDR1 LGHDT, CDR2 YNNKEL (reference sequence).

This clone was seen a single time. The chain employs TRBV11-2 and TRBJ2-7; 10 bases are a match to TRBD2. Germline lookup yields CDR1 SGHAT and CDR2 FQNNGV. Germline trimming cut 3 bases from V and 1 base from J; bases unmatched to any gene: 3. This CDR3 is 15 amino acids long. CDR3 DNA: TGTGCCAGCAGCTTTTTAGCGGGAGGTTCCTACGAGCAGTACTTC. Amino acids: CASSFLAGGSYEQYF.

The chain has TRBV21-1 and TRBJ1-1; the table's D gene call, TRBD1, was not cross checked with the DNA. TRBV21-1 is reported as a pseudogene. The CDR3 is 17 amino acids. DNA for the CDR3: TGTGCCAGCAGCAAATACTCAGACAGGGTCGGGGGCACTGAAGCTTTCTTT. As protein: CASSKYSDRVGGTEAFF.

The genes are TRBV27 and TRBJ1-4, with D maybe TRBD1 (6 bases). The CDR3 consists of 16 residues. Per germline, CDR1 MNHEY and CDR2 SMNVEV (reference sequence). V lost 5 bases to trimming and J lost 0 bases, with 13 bases between them. The CDR3: CASSRGGITTNEKLFF. CDR3 coding DNA: TGTGCCAGCAGTCGAGGGGGGATCACAACTAATGAAAAACTGTTTTTT.

This chain connects TRBV4-1 to TRBJ1-1; D ambiguous. Trimming pared 0 bases from V and 3 bases from J, leaving 11 bases between. The germline V gene has CDR1 MGHRA and CDR2 YSYEKL. The length of the CDR3 is 15 residues. The DNA of the CDR3 is TGCGCCAGCAGCCAAGAGGTCAGACTTGACACTGAAGCTTTCTTT. Its protein product is CASSQEVRLDTEAFF.

The V call is TRBV7-2, the J call TRBJ2-3; D is possibly TRBD1 (7 bases). Germline loops: CDR1 SGHTA, CDR2 FQGNSA. This CDR3 is 15 amino acids long. Deletions cut 2 bases from V and 5 bases from J, with 14 bases between. This CDR3 is CASSLRGPSVDTQYF. CDR3 sequence (DNA): TGTGCCAGCAGCTTAAGGGGGCCTAGCGTAGATACGCAGTATTTT.

The chain joins TRBV5-1 to TRBJ1-4; D may be TRBD1 (6 bases). V lost 2 bases and J 7 bases, leaving 12 bases between the germline ends. Germline V gene lookup returns CDR1 SGHRS and CDR2 YFSETQ. The CDR3 is 14 amino acids. The CDR3 sequence is CASSFGQGTEKLFF. CDR3 nucleotides: TGCGCCAGCAGCTTTGGGCAGGGGACTGAAAAACTGTTTTTT.

V usage is TRBV3-1 (or the pseudogene TRBV3-2) and J usage is TRBJ2-3; D remains unclear. CDR1 and CDR2 (germline): LGHDT, YNNKEL (reference sequence). CDR3 size: 15 residues. Deletions cut 3 bases from V and 0 bases from J, with 10 bases between. Here the CDR3 DNA reads TGTGCCAGCAGCCATCAGGAATTTAGCACAGATACGCAGTATTTT. Translated, it gives CASSHQEFSTDTQYF.

This rearrangement joins TRBV5-4 to TRBJ1-1, with unresolved D. Germline lookup yields CDR1 SGHNT and CDR2 YYREEE (reference sequence). CDR3 length: 14 residues. Between the trimmed V and J ends, which lost 5 bases and 0 bases, there was a span of 11 bases. For the CDR3, the DNA is TGTGCCAGCAGGCCCGACACTATGAACACTGAAGCTTTCTTT. Amino acids: CASRPDTMNTEAFF.

The chain employs TRBV7-2 and TRBJ1-2; D call uncertain. This CDR3 comprises 15 residues. Germline V gives CDR1 SGHTA, CDR2 FQGNSA. V lost 0 bases, J lost 5 bases, and 13 bases lay in between. CDR3 nucleotides: TGTGCCAGCAGCTTAGCTGCAGGAACGACTTATGGCTACACCTTC. It codes for CASSLAAGTTYGYTF.